This is a list of T cell receptor beta chains from one sample in a study of graft-versus-host responses after intestinal transplantation. Sequencing was performed with immunoSEQ multiplex PCR; in TCRdb, only in-frame clones are kept and a portion is missing. The repertoire holds approximately 15,000 clones, with roughly 32% as singletons. Source: alloreactive CD8+ T cells from a mixed lymphocyte reaction culture, taken before intestinal transplant. The receptors here all came from a human patient who received an intestinal transplant. The conserved cysteine and the conserved F or W are not part of the CDR3 here. Rows may omit the clone size; those that give it use once, few, many or a size class.

v_gene: TRBV6-6; abundance: -; j_gene: TRBJ1-2; CDR3aa: ASGWGYT
v_gene: TRBV29-1; abundance: -; j_gene: TRBJ1-4; CDR3aa: SVEPVGWATNEKLF
v_gene: TRBV6-1; abundance: -; j_gene: TRBJ2-7; CDR3aa: ASSATITPYEQY
v_gene: TRBV5-6; abundance: -; j_gene: TRBJ2-1; CDR3aa: ASSLFGLSGIVNNEQF
v_gene: TRBV7-8; abundance: -; j_gene: TRBJ1-1; CDR3aa: ASSLVGQGEGLTEAF
v_gene: TRBV7-9; abundance: -; j_gene: TRBJ2-2; CDR3aa: ASSGDRGTGELF
v_gene: TRBV5-1; abundance: few; j_gene: TRBJ1-2; CDR3aa: ASSLGFLGYGYT
v_gene: TRBV4-2; abundance: -; j_gene: TRBJ2-3; CDR3aa: ASSQAEFSTDTQY
v_gene: TRBV5-5; abundance: few; j_gene: TRBJ2-7; CDR3aa: ASSLESKGTGAYEQY
v_gene: TRBV9; abundance: -; j_gene: TRBJ2-1; CDR3aa: ASSPSGRSSYNEQF
v_gene: TRBV4-1; abundance: few; j_gene: TRBJ2-7; CDR3aa: ASSPTGPPSTYEQY
v_gene: TRBV7-6; abundance: -; j_gene: TRBJ2-7; CDR3aa: ASSLLPTGTSYEQY
v_gene: TRBV4-1; abundance: few; j_gene: TRBJ2-5; CDR3aa: ASSLGSGSSARWETQY